Listed below are T cell receptor beta chains from one sample, sequenced in a study of cytomegalovirus exposure and HLA in healthy donors. The data were produced by immunoSEQ multiplex PCR, yet TCRdb's version contains in-frame clones alone and is incomplete. This sample yields around 80,000 clones, of which over 60% are seen a single time; 4% to 5.5% belongs to the top ten. The material sequenced was PBMCs. The origin of the receptors is a man aged 40-49 years in good health and CMV-seronegative. Both conserved end residues are part of each CDR3. The D gene is left open where the match is weak. Rows give clone size only sometimes, using once, few, many, or a class for an expanded clone.

V gene	D gene	clone size	J gene	CDR3 DNA	CDR3 protein
TRBV28	-	-	TRBJ1-1	TGTGCCAGCAGTTTAGGGAGAAACACTGAAGCTTTCTTT	CASSLGRNTEAFF
TRBV5-6	TRBD2	-	TRBJ2-1	TGTGCCAGCAGCTGGTCGGGAGCTAGCGGCTACAATGAGCAGTTCTTC	CASSWSGASGYNEQFF
TRBV6-5	-	-	TRBJ2-7	TGTGCCAGCAGTTACGGACAGTCCTACGAGCAGTACTTC	CASSYGQSYEQYF
TRBV7-9	TRBD2	-	TRBJ2-2	TGTGCCAGCAGCTCCGGGACTAGCGGAAGGAACACCGGGGAGCTGTTTTTT	CASSSGTSGRNTGELFF
TRBV5-1	TRBD2	-	TRBJ2-5	TGCGCCAGCAGCTTGGGGGGACTAGCGGGGCCCCAAGAGACCCAGTACTTC	CASSLGGLAGPQETQYF
TRBV14	TRBD1	-	TRBJ1-1	TGTGCCAGCAGTTTGGCCGGGACAGTGAACACTGAAGCTTTCTTT	CASSLAGTVNTEAFF
TRBV11-1	-	-	TRBJ2-7	TGTGCCAGCAGCATCGGGAATTCCTACGAGCAGTACTTC	CASSIGNSYEQYF
TRBV9	TRBD1	-	TRBJ2-1	TGTGCCAGCAGCGGAAGAGGGACAGAATACAATGAGCAGTTCTTC	CASSGRGTEYNEQFF
TRBV28	-	-	TRBJ2-1	TGTGCCAGCAGCCGCCGGGAATCCTACCGGAATGAGCAGTTCTTC	CASSRRESYRNEQFF
TRBV28	TRBD2	-	TRBJ2-1	TGTGCCAGCTTCCTAGCGGGAGTAAATGAGCAGTTCTTC	CASFLAGVNEQFF
TRBV19	-	-	TRBJ1-5	TGTGCCAGTGGGGGGAATCAGCCCCAGCATTTT	CASGGNQPQHF
TRBV27	TRBD2	-	TRBJ2-7	TGTGCCAGCAGTTCTCCCTCACTAGCGGGAACCTACGAGCAGTACTTC	CASSSPSLAGTYEQYF
TRBV29-1	-	once	TRBJ1-2	TGCAGCGTTGGTGGAGAGAGCTATGGCTACACCTTC	CSVGGESYGYTF
TRBV27	TRBD1	-	TRBJ2-7	TGTGCCAGCAGTCTAACAGGGGGCATCTACGAGCAGTACTTC	CASSLTGGIYEQYF
TRBV10-3	TRBD1	-	TRBJ2-7	TGTGCCATCAGTTACCGGGACAGCTACGAGCAGTACTTC	CAISYRDSYEQYF
TRBV27	-	-	TRBJ2-1	TGTGCCAGCAGTAACAGGGTATACAATGAGCAGTTCTTC	CASSNRVYNEQFF
TRBV7-9	-	once	TRBJ2-7	TGTGCCAGCAGCTTACTGGACACCTCCTACGAGCAGTACTTC	CASSLLDTSYEQYF
TRBV30	-	few	TRBJ2-5	TGTGCCTGGAGAAAAATCGGGGGGCGAGAGACCCAGTACTTC	CAWRKIGGRETQYF
TRBV7-9	TRBD1	-	TRBJ1-6	TGTGCCAGCAGCTCAGGGGGCAAAAATTCACCCCTCCACTTT	CASSSGGKNSPLHF
TRBV9	TRBD1	-	TRBJ1-2	TGTGCCAGCAGCACCCGACAGGGTTCCTCCTATGGCTACACCTTC	CASSTRQGSSYGYTF
TRBV19	TRBD2	-	TRBJ2-5	TGTGCCAGTAGTATTAGGATACTAGCGGGGTACCAAGAGACCCAGTACTTC	CASSIRILAGYQETQYF
TRBV15	TRBD1	-	TRBJ1-5	TGTGCCACCAGCACGGAACGGGGGACAGGGCCTCAGCCCCAGCATTTT	CATSTERGTGPQPQHF
TRBV2	-	-	TRBJ2-2	TGTGCCACCTCGGAGATCGGGGAGCTGTTTTTT	CATSEIGELFF
TRBV10-2	TRBD2	-	TRBJ2-7	TGCGCCAGCAGTGAAGTAGCGGGACCCTACGAGCAGTACTTC	CASSEVAGPYEQYF